The 14 T cell receptor beta chains given below trace back to one sample, sequenced in a study of blood T cell repertoires in COVID-19 (dated by TCRdb to about 2020). Receptor libraries were prepared by the immunoSEQ multiplex PCR assay. The table was pulled from immuneACCESS by TCRdb, which kept in-frame rearrangements only. Such tables lose some clones; where checked, under half of the loss comes from unresolved V genes, and the rest has no known cause. The sample table shows hundreds of thousands of clones, and over 80% are seen once. Under 0.3% of the sample belongs to the ten largest clones. Sequenced material: peripheral blood. These receptors were obtained from a woman aged 18-29 years with acute or convalescent COVID-19.

This chain uses TRBV18 with TRBJ1-1, with TRBD1 matching 9 bases. Germline V gene lookup returns CDR1 KGHSH and CDR2 LQKENI. V shed 6 bases and J 4 bases; nucleotides not matched to a gene: 3. The CDR3 has 13 amino acids. CDR3 DNA sequence: TGTGCCAGCTCGGACAGGGGCTCCACTGAAGCTTTCTTT. It encodes CASSDRGSTEAFF.

The chain employs TRBV27 and TRBJ2-7, with TRBD1 matching over 9 bases. CDR1 MNHEY and CDR2 SMNVEV come from the germline V gene (reference sequence). The CDR3 contains 15 residues. V lost 4 bases to trimming and J lost 4 bases; unmatched junction nucleotides: 8. The CDR3 sequence is CASSSGQGSRYEQYF. CDR3 sequence (DNA): TGTGCCAGCAGTTCGGGACAGGGTAGCAGGTACGAGCAGTACTTC.

V usage is TRBV5-1 and J usage is TRBJ2-2; a weak D match, TRBD1 (5 bases). V was shortened by 2 bases and J by 3 bases, with 11 bases between the two germline ends. CDR3 length: 15 residues. Germline V gives CDR1 SGHRS, CDR2 YFSETQ. The CDR3 reads CASSFEGADTGELFF. The CDR3 DNA sequence: TGCGCCAGCAGCTTCGAAGGGGCGGACACCGGGGAGCTGTTTTTT.

The J gene is TRBJ1-2, the V gene TRBV6-5; 8 bases are a match to TRBD1. The germline CDR1 and CDR2 sequences are MNHEY and SVGAGI. With 6 bases clipped from V and 1 base from J, the junction kept 4 bases outside the gene matches. This CDR3 is 14 amino acids long. The CDR3 sequence is CASSEDRDNYGYTF. The CDR3 DNA reads as TGTGCCAGCAGCGAGGACAGGGATAACTATGGCTACACCTTC.

This clone was recorded a few times. The chain carries TRBV6-2 or TRBV6-3 and TRBJ2-3; a weak D match, TRBD1 (6 bases). This CDR3 contains 12 residues. The germline V gene encodes CDR1 MNHEY and CDR2 SVGEGT. V was cut by 5 bases and J by 8 bases, with 11 bases left in between. This chain's CDR3 is CASSPGVGTQYF. The CDR3 DNA is TGTGCCAGCAGTCCAGGGGTTGGTACGCAGTATTTT.

V gene TRBV7-6 combines with J gene TRBJ2-3; 16 bases match TRBD2. Trimming at V came to 5 bases and at J to 4 bases, leaving 3 bases not matched to a gene. Germline V CDR1 and CDR2: SGHVS, FNYEAQ. This CDR3 spans 16 amino acids. CDR3 DNA: TGTGCCAGCAGCCTAGGGACTAGCGGGGGGGCAGATACGCAGTATTTT. It specifies CASSLGTSGGADTQYF.

V and J are TRBV7-6 and TRBJ1-2, with TRBD1 matching over 10 bases. V lost 5 bases to trimming and J lost 5 bases; unmatched junction nucleotides: 8. Per germline, CDR1 SGHVS and CDR2 FNYEAQ. This CDR3 region has 15 residues. The CDR3 DNA reads TGTGCCAGCAGCCCTTGGGGGGACAGGGGTTATGGCTACACCTTC. This codes for CASSPWGDRGYGYTF.

V and J are TRBV5-6 and TRBJ1-2; TRBD1 might be the D (5 bases). CDR3 length: 14 amino acids. Trimming removed 3 bases from V and 4 bases from J, with 13 bases in between. Germline V gene lookup returns CDR1 SGHDT and CDR2 YYEEEE. DNA of the CDR3: TGTGCCAGCAGCTCCCCTGGGGGGAGCTATGGCTACACCTTC. Residues: CASSSPGGSYGYTF.

This clone occurred a few times. The chain couples TRBV7-9 to TRBJ2-7; D possibly corresponds to TRBD2 (5 bases). Trimming removed 11 bases at V and 0 bases at J, with 8 bases between. Germline-derived CDR1 and CDR2 are SEHNR and FQNEAQ (reference sequence). The length of the CDR3 is 11 residues. The CDR3 nucleotides are TGTGCCGGAGGCAGCTCCTACGAGCAGTACTTC. It codes for CAGGSSYEQYF.

This chain joins TRBV5-1 and TRBJ1-2; a possible D gene is TRBD1 (5 bases). This CDR3 is built from 16 residues. Deletions cut 7 bases from V and 5 bases from J, with 24 bases between. CDR1 SGHRS and CDR2 YFSETQ come from the germline V gene. The CDR3 sequence is CASSRDSLFLQYGYTF. CDR3 DNA: TGCGCCAGCTCCCGGGACTCTCTCTTCCTACAATATGGCTACACCTTC.

The chain employs TRBV4-3 and TRBJ2-2; D ambiguous. The CDR3 covers 16 residues. The ends were cut back, 1 base at V and 0 bases at J, with 9 bases in the middle. Germline V gene lookup returns CDR1 LGHNA and CDR2 YSLEER. CDR3 sequence reads: CASSQAGPANTGELFF. The CDR3 nucleotides read TGCGCCAGCAGCCAAGCTGGCCCCGCGAACACCGGGGAGCTGTTTTTT.

This chain uses TRBV25-1 with TRBJ1-1, with 9 bases aligning to TRBD1. Germline trimming cut 4 bases from V and 7 bases from J; bases unmatched to any gene: 10. CDR1 MGHDK and CDR2 SYGVNS come from the germline V gene. This CDR3 comprises 15 residues. The CDR3 here is CASSGLGTGFDEAFF. The CDR3 DNA reads TGTGCCAGCAGTGGGTTAGGGACAGGGTTCGATGAAGCTTTCTTT. Looking up the rest from reference TRBV25-1 and TRBJ1-1 gives the full variable domain: EADIYQTPRYLVIGTGKKITLECSQTMGHDKMYWYQQDPGMELHLIHYSYGVNSTEKGDLSSESTVSRIRTEHFPLTLESARPSHTSQYLCASSGLGTGFDEAFFGQGTRLTVV.

This clone has more than one count but fewer than ten. The chain carries TRBV4-2 and TRBJ2-7, with TRBD2 matching 10 bases. The length of the CDR3 is 16 residues. The V gene end was trimmed by 0 bases and the J gene end by 6 bases; junction bases not matched to a gene: 8. Germline V CDR1 and CDR2: LGHNA, YNFKEQ. In nucleotides, the CDR3 is TGTGCCAGCAGCCAAGACCCCAGCGGGGGGGCCTCCGAGCAGTACTTC. This gives the protein CASSQDPSGGASEQYF.

The chain employs TRBV5-4 and TRBJ1-2; D may be TRBD1 (6 bases). The CDR3 is 14 amino acids. Germline V gene sequence: CDR1 SGHNT, CDR2 YYREEE (reference sequence). The V gene lost 1 base and the J gene lost 4 bases, with 11 bases spanning the gap. CDR3 region: CASSLTGLSYGYTF. CDR3 DNA: TGTGCCAGCAGCTTGACAGGGTTGAGCTATGGCTACACCTTC.